One sample yielded the 25 T cell receptor beta chains listed below, sequenced in a study of T cell responses to AZD1222 COVID-19 vaccine. Sequenced by immunoSEQ multiplex PCR; TCRdb stores in-frame clones only, minus some. The sample has 85,000 to 130,000 clones, about 90% seen once; the top ten hold 7% to 9%. The input for sequencing was peripheral blood, taken 28 days after the second AZD1222 dose. Every receptor here comes from an adult who received the AZD1222 COVID-19 vaccine.

The chain employs TRBV7-9 and TRBJ2-2; D not resolved. Germline loops: CDR1 SEHNR, CDR2 FQNEAQ (reference sequence). There are 15 residues in the CDR3. V lost 7 bases and J 2 bases, leaving 14 bases between the germline ends. In DNA form, the CDR3 reads TGTGCCAGCACCCGGACGGACCTCAACACCGGGGAGCTGTTTTTT. Protein: CASTRTDLNTGELFF.

This chain links TRBV19 with TRBJ2-1, with a possible D match to TRBD1 (6 bases). The germline V and J ends were trimmed by 6 bases and 5 bases, with 20 bases remaining between them. Germline V gene lookup returns CDR1 LNHDA and CDR2 SQIVND (reference sequence). The CDR3 runs to 16 residues. Here the CDR3 DNA reads TGTGCCAGTAGGTCTTCCGGGGTCCAGGGGAACAATGAGCAGTTCTTC. It is translated as CASRSSGVQGNNEQFF.

The gene calls are TRBV27 and TRBJ1-1, with a weak D call TRBD1 (5 bases). From germline, CDR1 is MNHEY and CDR2 SMNVEV (reference sequence). The V and J ends lost 6 bases and 4 bases respectively, with 18 bases between them. The CDR3 has 15 residues. The CDR3 sequence is CASRSPQGWATEAFF. In DNA, the CDR3 is TGTGCCAGCAGGAGCCCCCAGGGCTGGGCCACTGAAGCTTTCTTT.

V gene TRBV7-2 combines with J gene TRBJ1-1; D remains unclear. Germline V CDR1 and CDR2: SGHTA, FQGNSA. With 4 bases removed from V and 0 bases from J, the gap between germline ends came to 6 bases. There are 13 residues in the CDR3. DNA for the CDR3: TGTGCCAGCAGCTCTTCAATGAACACTGAAGCTTTCTTT. It specifies CASSSSMNTEAFF.

This chain joins TRBV2 and TRBJ1-2; no firm D call. Looked up from germline, CDR1 is SNHLY and CDR2 is FYNNEI. This CDR3 is built from 8 residues. The V gene lost 4 bases and the J gene lost 9 bases, with 0 bases spanning the gap. The CDR3 DNA reads as TGTGCCAGCAGTGGCTACACCTTC. Protein sequence: CASSGYTF. The entire variable domain, with the rest obtained from reference TRBV2 and TRBJ1-2, is as follows: EPEVTQTPSHQVTQMGQEVILRCVPISNHLYFYWYRQILGQKVEFLVSFYNNEISEKSEIFDDQFSVERPDGSNFTLKIRSTKLEDSAMYFCASSGYTFGSGTRLTVV.

The chain joins TRBV19 to TRBJ1-1; maybe TRBD1 (5 bases). CDR1 LNHDA and CDR2 SQIVND come from the germline V gene (reference sequence). The CDR3 has 12 residues. With 3 bases removed from V and 7 bases from J, the gap between germline ends came to 9 bases. CDR3 loop: CASSIMRGEAFF. The CDR3 nucleotides are TGTGCCAGTAGTATTATGAGGGGTGAAGCTTTCTTT.

J is TRBJ1-5 and V is TRBV5-4, with D tentatively TRBD1 (5 bases). The CDR3 length is 15 residues. Germline V lookup: CDR1 SGHNT, CDR2 YYREEE (reference sequence). The germline V and J ends were trimmed by 4 bases and 0 bases, with 11 bases remaining between them. The CDR3 nucleotides are TGTGCCAGCAGCAGGGACCTCGATAGCAATCAGCCCCAGCATTTT. This gives the protein CASSRDLDSNQPQHF.

In its sample, this clone was seen once. The rearrangement links TRBV11-2 to TRBJ2-7; 7 bases align to TRBD1. CDR3 length: 16 amino acids. Trimming cost V 6 bases and J 2 bases; bases outside gene matches: 13. Germline V gives CDR1 SGHAT, CDR2 FQNNGV. CDR3 amino acids: CASRDRTGYDTYEQYF. The CDR3 DNA sequence: TGTGCCAGCAGGGACAGGACAGGCTACGATACCTACGAGCAGTACTTC.

The table lists this clone with a count of one. The CDR3 DNA reads as TGTGCCAGCAGCACCGGGACAGGCTCCTACGAGCAGTACTTC. It yields the protein CASSTGTGSYEQYF. This chain connects TRBV16 to TRBJ2-7; 8 bases map to TRBD1. The CDR3 runs 14 residues. V dropped 5 bases and J dropped 0; count of bases not matched to a gene: 3. CDR1 and CDR2 (germline): KGHSY, FQNENV.

The rearrangement joins TRBV2 to TRBJ1-1; no clear D. Trimming removed 4 bases from V and 4 bases from J, with 13 bases in between. The CDR3 sequence is 14 residues long. Germline V lookup: CDR1 SNHLY, CDR2 FYNNEI. DNA for the CDR3: TGTGCCAGCAGTGGACTCACCTCGGGCACTGAAGCTTTCTTT. This encodes CASSGLTSGTEAFF.

V and J are TRBV7-2 and TRBJ2-2, with D possibly matching TRBD2 (6 bases). The germline gives CDR1 SGHTA, CDR2 FQGNSA. This CDR3 spans 16 amino acids. V shed 3 bases and J shed 2 bases, with 13 bases lying between them. The CDR3 spells CASSLRPRGNTGELFF. The DNA of the CDR3 is TGTGCCAGCAGCTTGCGGCCGCGGGGCAACACCGGGGAGCTGTTTTTT.

This clone was counted a few times. The V call is TRBV4-1, the J call TRBJ1-5, with a tentative D call TRBD1 (6 bases). The CDR3 runs to 15 residues. Germline-derived CDR1 and CDR2 are MGHRA and YSYEKL. Trimming cost V 0 bases and J 6 bases, with 12 bases left between them. In nucleotides, the CDR3 is TGCGCCAGCAGCCAAGATTACAGGGAGGTTCAGCCCCAGCATTTT. Its protein is CASSQDYREVQPQHF.

V gene TRBV11-2 combines with J gene TRBJ2-1; 8 bases agree with TRBD2. The CDR3 is 14 residues long. Germline trimming cut 10 bases from V and 15 bases from J; bases unmatched to any gene: 20. Germline V gives CDR1 SGHAT, CDR2 FQNNGV. The CDR3 sequence: CATNYIGAGEPRFF. DNA for the CDR3: TGTGCCACCAACTATATAGGAGCGGGGGAGCCCCGGTTCTTC.

CDR3 loop: CASSVAPGHGETQYF. The CDR3 coding sequence is TGTGCCAGCAGCGTAGCACCAGGGCATGGAGAGACCCAGTACTTC. The rearrangement links TRBV9 to TRBJ2-5; TRBD1 is a possible D gene (5 bases). The ends were cut back, 0 bases at V and 4 bases at J, with 13 bases in the middle. The CDR3 covers 15 residues. CDR1 is SGDLS, CDR2 YYNGEE, per germline.

CDR3 protein: CASSPRSAEHQPQHF. The CDR3 region has the DNA TGCGCCAGCAGCCCCCGTTCGGCAGAGCATCAGCCCCAGCATTTT. This chain links TRBV4-1 with TRBJ1-5, with no clear D. The CDR3 consists of 15 residues. Trimming removed 4 bases at V and 5 bases at J, with 15 bases between. Germline loops: CDR1 MGHRA, CDR2 YSYEKL.

The rearrangement joins TRBV12-3 or TRBV12-4 to TRBJ1-1; TRBD1 is a possible D gene (6 bases). V lost 3 bases to trimming and J lost 5 bases, with 10 bases between them. There are 13 residues in the CDR3. CDR3 sequence reads: CASSFNRATEAFF. The CDR3 nucleotides read TGTGCCAGCAGTTTCAACAGGGCAACTGAAGCTTTCTTT.

The chain recombines TRBV10-2 with TRBJ2-2; 7 bases are shared with TRBD1. Looked up from germline, CDR1 is WSHSY and CDR2 is SAAADI. The CDR3 runs 16 residues. The V segment lost 5 bases and the J segment 4 bases; nucleotides outside the gene matches: 10. CDR3: CASSPGTDWSTGELFF. The CDR3 nucleotides are TGCGCCAGCAGTCCCGGGACAGATTGGTCCACCGGGGAGCTGTTTTTT.

The chain uses TRBV29-1 and TRBJ2-7; 9 bases align to TRBD1. CDR3 size: 13 residues. In germline, CDR1 is SQVTM, CDR2 ANQGSEA. V gave up 4 bases and J gave up 2 bases; unmatched junction bases: 3. CDR3 protein: CSVVTGGTYEQYF. CDR3 sequence (DNA): TGCAGCGTTGTTACAGGGGGCACCTACGAGCAGTACTTC.

This clone occurred a few times. J is TRBJ2-5 and V is TRBV7-6; possibly TRBD1 for D (6 bases). In germline, CDR1 is SGHVS, CDR2 FNYEAQ. The CDR3 has 16 residues. V lost 2 bases and J 5 bases, leaving 18 bases between the germline ends. The CDR3 nucleotides are TGTGCCAGCAGCTTAAGGGGGACAACTCTGGGGGAGACCCAGTACTTC. It yields the protein CASSLRGTTLGETQYF.

The genes are TRBV25-1 and TRBJ1-6; 10 nucleotides agree with TRBD1. Unmatched junction bases numbered 10, after V lost 5 bases and J lost 9 bases. CDR1 MGHDK and CDR2 SYGVNS come from the germline V gene. CDR3 size: 16 residues. This CDR3 reads CASSPPPGQGSSPLHF. Written as DNA, the CDR3 is TGTGCCAGCAGTCCCCCCCCGGGACAGGGGAGTTCACCCCTCCACTTT.

The J gene is TRBJ1-5, the V gene TRBV11-2; 9 bases agree with TRBD1. CDR3 length: 16 residues. Trimming removed 5 bases from V and 4 bases from J; junction bases left unmatched: 9. The germline V gene encodes CDR1 SGHAT and CDR2 FQNNGV. CDR3 in amino acids: CASSPTGQGWNQPQHF. CDR3 bases: TGTGCCAGCAGCCCTACGGGACAGGGCTGGAATCAGCCCCAGCATTTT.

V usage is TRBV9 and J usage is TRBJ2-2; no firm D call. The CDR3 contains 14 residues. Germline V lookup: CDR1 SGDLS, CDR2 YYNGEE. The ends were cut back, 0 bases at V and 2 bases at J, with 5 bases in the middle. CDR3: CASSVVGNTGELFF. For the CDR3, the DNA is TGTGCCAGCAGCGTAGTGGGTAACACCGGGGAGCTGTTTTTT.

The rearrangement joins TRBV18 to TRBJ2-2, with D unclear. The CDR3 totals 14 residues. V shed 3 bases and J shed 7 bases, with 12 bases lying between them. CDR1 is KGHSH, CDR2 LQKENI, per germline. The CDR3 coding sequence is TGTGCCAGCTCACCCAGGACCCAAAGCGGGGAGCTGTTTTTT. It codes for CASSPRTQSGELFF.

This clone has only a few counts. V is TRBV30 and J is TRBJ1-6; D remains ambiguous. CDR3 length equals 13 residues. V lost 2 bases and J lost 8, with 10 bases in between. Germline CDR1 and CDR2: GTSNPN and SVGIG (reference sequence). CDR3 DNA: TGTGCCTGGAGTCCTTTCGGGGATTCACCCCTCCACTTT. It yields the protein CAWSPFGDSPLHF.

This sequence joins TRBV10-3 and TRBJ2-3, with D perhaps matching TRBD2 (5 bases). Germline V CDR1 and CDR2: ENHRY, SYGVKD. The ends were cut back, 10 bases at V and 5 bases at J, with 16 bases in the middle. This CDR3 is 13 amino acids long. This CDR3 reads CATEDFTRDTQYF. The DNA of the CDR3 is TGTGCCACTGAGGACTTCACCCGAGATACGCAGTATTTT.